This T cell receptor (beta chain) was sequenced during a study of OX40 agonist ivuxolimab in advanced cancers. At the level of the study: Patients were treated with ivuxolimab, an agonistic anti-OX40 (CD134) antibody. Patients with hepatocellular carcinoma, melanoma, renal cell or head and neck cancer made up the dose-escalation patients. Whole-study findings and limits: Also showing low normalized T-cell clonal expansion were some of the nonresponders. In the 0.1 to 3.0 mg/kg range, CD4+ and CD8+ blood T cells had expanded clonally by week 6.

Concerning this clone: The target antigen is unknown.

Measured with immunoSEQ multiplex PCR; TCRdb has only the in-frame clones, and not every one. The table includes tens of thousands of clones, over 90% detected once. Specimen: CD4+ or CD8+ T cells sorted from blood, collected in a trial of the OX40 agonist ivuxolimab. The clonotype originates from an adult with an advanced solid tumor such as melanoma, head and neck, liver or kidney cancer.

The CDR3: CASSQPGQGGETQYF. In nucleotides, the CDR3 is TGTGCCAGCAGCCAACCGGGACAGGGAGGGGAGACCCAGTACTTC. The rearrangement links TRBV7-3 to TRBJ2-5, with 9 bases aligning to TRBD1. The CDR3 contains 15 residues. V lost 5 bases and J lost 5; bases outside the gene matches: 9. Germline V gives CDR1 SGHTA, CDR2 FQGTGA. Drawing the rest from reference TRBV7-3 and TRBJ2-5, the complete variable domain is GAGVSQTPSNKVTEKGKYVELRCDPISGHTALYWYRQSLGQGPEFLIYFQGTGAADDSGLPNDRFFAVRPEGSVSTLKIQRTERGDSAVYLCASSQPGQGGETQYFGPGTRLLVL.